This TCR beta chain was identified during a study of cytomegalovirus exposure and HLA in healthy donors. Study-level background: An analysis done earlier identified approximately 120 million unique TCR beta sequences from about 180 million T cells.

Use of 60 Vbeta and 13 Jbeta primers characterized the PCR. This table comes from immunoSEQ multiplex PCR, and its TCRdb copy is limited to in-frame clones, with some not included. The sample contains about 160,000 clones, 60% to 80% of which appear only once. The V and J ends lost 6 bases and 2 bases, in that order; junction bases with no gene match: 6. Per germline, CDR1 ENHRY and CDR2 SYGVKD. CDR3 length equals 15 residues. Overall study results and limits: Highest at DRB1 and lowest at HLA-C, TCR association rates differed among HLA loci in a later analysis. In a later analysis, V- and J-gene trimming of beta chains associated with a DCLRE1C missense variant, replicated independently.

On this clone: Its specificity is not known.

The chain has TRBV10-3 and TRBJ2-1; 8 bases are shared with TRBD2. Input material: PBMCs. The clonotype was recovered from a woman between 45 and 65 years old in good health and CMV-seropositive. CDR3 bases: TGTGCCATCAGCGCCAGCGGGGGCCCCTACAATGAGCAGTTCTTC. It yields the protein CAISASGGPYNEQFF.